The 10 T cell receptor beta chains listed next were all sequenced from one sample in a study of shared clonotypes between healthy human individuals. Assay: immunoSEQ multiplex PCR; the TCRdb copy retains only in-frame clones and omits some. Of about 700,000 clones listed, about 90% are singletons. It was CD45RO-negative cells, positively selected for CCR7, that made up naive CD8 cells, with terminally differentiated effector memory CD45RA+ cells excluded. The source material was naive CD8+ T cells sorted from blood. These receptors all come from a man aged 25-45 years in good health.

V usage is TRBV11-2 and J usage is TRBJ2-7; tentatively, D is TRBD2 (6 bases). The CDR3 is 14 amino acids. V was shortened by 5 bases and J by 6 bases, with 17 bases between the two germline ends. The germline gives CDR1 SGHAT, CDR2 FQNNGV. The CDR3 loop is CASSPLPEGREQYF. The CDR3 DNA follows: TGTGCCAGCAGCCCCCTCCCGGAGGGCCGCGAGCAGTACTTC.

Of note for this clone: A read error may account for a junction end that differs from germline. The chain recombines TRBV5-3 with TRBJ1-1; D call uncertain. TRBV5-3 is identified as an open reading frame with a role that is uncertain. The CDR3 totals 12 residues. CDR3 loop: CASSLGISEAFF. The CDR3 DNA follows: TGTGCCAGCAGCTTGGGTATCAGTGAAGCTTTCTTT.

The gene calls are TRBV13 and TRBJ2-7; 10 nucleotides agree with TRBD1. This CDR3 contains 15 residues. The germline gives CDR1 PRHDT, CDR2 FYEKMQ (reference sequence). V gave up 5 bases and J gave up 3 bases; unmatched junction bases: 7. CDR3 in amino acids: CASSATGQGNYEQYF. The CDR3, as DNA: TGTGCCAGCAGCGCCACGGGACAGGGGAACTACGAGCAGTACTTC.

Worth noting for this clone: Other nucleotide sequences from this sample produce the same CDR3. The V call is TRBV7-9, the J call TRBJ1-1; a possible D gene is TRBD1 (6 bases). Germline V CDR1 and CDR2: SEHNR, FQNEAQ (reference sequence). There are 15 residues in the CDR3. The V and J ends lost 0 bases and 1 base respectively, with 9 bases between them. CDR3 sequence reads: CASSLAGGQNTEAFF. CDR3 bases: TGTGCCAGCAGCTTAGCCGGGGGACAGAACACTGAAGCTTTCTTT.

The V gene is TRBV11-2, the J gene TRBJ2-7; TRBD1 matches at 11 bases. Germline V gene sequence: CDR1 SGHAT, CDR2 FQNNGV. V lost 5 bases, J lost 6 bases, and 6 bases stayed unmatched. This CDR3 contains 14 residues. CDR3 amino acids: CASSRGQGASEQYF. CDR3 nucleotides: TGTGCCAGCAGCCGAGGACAGGGGGCTAGCGAGCAGTACTTC.

J is TRBJ1-2 and V is TRBV11-2, with D maybe TRBD1 (5 bases). The CDR3 length is 15 residues. V was pared by 7 bases and J by 2 bases, with 17 bases between. Looked up from germline, CDR1 is SGHAT and CDR2 is FQNNGV. CDR3 region: CASTSRDSGNYGYTF. The CDR3 DNA reads as TGTGCCAGCACCTCCCGTGACTCAGGGAACTATGGCTACACCTTC.

The CDR3 here is CASSLRAGVDEQFF. As DNA, the CDR3 is TGCGCCAGCAGCTTGCGCGCAGGGGTCGATGAGCAGTTCTTC. V and J are TRBV5-1 and TRBJ2-1; TRBD1 might be the D (6 bases). The CDR3 spans 14 residues. The V and J ends lost 1 base and 8 bases respectively, with 13 bases between them. Germline V lookup: CDR1 SGHRS, CDR2 YFSETQ.

This chain links TRBV11-2 with TRBJ2-7, with D maybe TRBD1 (6 bases). Germline V lookup: CDR1 SGHAT, CDR2 FQNNGV. The CDR3 consists of 15 residues. The V end was cut by 2 bases, the J end by 0 bases, with 11 bases between. DNA for the CDR3: TGTGCCAGCAGCTTATTCACAGGGCGCTCCTACGAGCAGTACTTC. Protein: CASSLFTGRSYEQYF.

This clone was found once. V usage is TRBV5-1 and J usage is TRBJ2-7; D unclear. There are 17 residues in the CDR3. Between the trimmed V and J ends, which lost 0 bases and 1 base, there was a span of 17 bases. CDR1 is SGHRS, CDR2 YFSETQ, per germline. The CDR3 sequence: CASSLVPAEYLSYEQYF. The CDR3 DNA reads as TGCGCCAGCAGCTTGGTACCGGCAGAATACCTTTCCTACGAGCAGTACTTC.

The CDR3, as DNA: TGTGCCAGCAGCTTTTCGGGGATGAGCACAGATACGCAGTATTTT. It yields the protein CASSFSGMSTDTQYF. This chain links TRBV11-2 with TRBJ2-3, with D maybe TRBD2 (5 bases). Looked up from germline, CDR1 is SGHAT and CDR2 is FQNNGV. Trimming stripped 3 bases from V and 0 bases from J, with 10 bases between. There are 15 residues in the CDR3. The entire variable domain, with the rest obtained from reference TRBV11-2 and TRBJ2-3, is as follows: EAGVAQSPRYKIIEKRQSVAFWCNPISGHATLYWYQQILGQGPKLLIQFQNNGVVDDSQLPKDRFSAERLKGVDSTLKIQPAKLEDSAVYLCASSFSGMSTDTQYFGPGTRLTVL.